This is a list of T cell receptor beta chains from one sample in a study of T cells in Graves' hyperthyroidism and ophthalmopathy. TCRdb recomputed calls from the multiplex PCR reads with MiXCR, one row per CDR3 protein. The data contain about 290,000 distinct CDR3 sequences, about 14% of them singletons. Material: blood. The receptors shown here come from a woman aged 30 to 39 with Graves' hyperthyroidism that later progressed to Graves' ophthalmopathy. Both conserved end residues are part of each CDR3. D genes are given only for firm matches. Some rows have no size entry. The others give once, few or many, or a class for an expanded clone.

V gene	clone size	D gene	J gene	CDR3 protein	CDR3 DNA
TRBV5-4	once	.	TRBJ1-6	CAGSLAPQDHSPLHF	TGTGCCGGCAGCTTGGCCCCCCAGGATCATTCACCCCTCCACTTT
TRBV6-5	.	TRBD1	TRBJ1-2	CASSYSTTGVEGGYTF	TGTGCCAGCAGTTACTCGACGACAGGGGTTGAGGGAGGCTACACCTTC
TRBV4-1	.	.	TRBJ1-5	CASNRVYSNQPQHF	TGCGCCAGCAACCGGGTTTATAGCAATCAGCCCCAGCATTTT
TRBV6-5	many	TRBD2	TRBJ2-4	CASSYSSRESVNIQYF	TGTGCCAGCAGTTACTCCTCGCGGGAGTCTGTGAACATTCAGTACTTC
TRBV7-2	many	.	TRBJ2-3	CASSLNRGKVGDTQYF	TGTGCCAGCAGCTTAAACCGGGGAAAGGTGGGGGATACGCAGTATTTT
TRBV6-2/TRBV6-3	many	.	TRBJ2-3	CASISLRSGRQVDTQYF	TGTGCCAGCATCTCACTAAGGAGCGGGCGACAAGTAGATACGCAGTATTTT
TRBV20-1	many	TRBD2	TRBJ2-1	CSARLAGDFEQFF	TGCAGTGCTAGACTAGCGGGAGATTTTGAGCAGTTCTTC
TRBV24-1	few	TRBD1	TRBJ1-5	CATSDRGQPNQPQHF	TGTGCCACCAGTGATAGGGGACAGCCGAATCAGCCCCAGCATTTT
TRBV7-9	many	.	TRBJ1-1	CASSWDQLSPEAFF	TGTGCCAGCAGTTGGGACCAGCTATCCCCTGAAGCTTTCTTT
TRBV20-1	.	.	TRBJ2-3	CSARDWRDTQYF	TGCAGTGCTAGAGATTGGCGAGATACGCAGTATTTT
TRBV7-2	many	TRBD2	TRBJ2-1	CASSLVAGYYNEQFF	TGTGCCAGCAGCTTAGTAGCGGGATATTACAATGAGCAGTTCTTC
TRBV7-9	many	.	TRBJ2-3	CASSLGEGTQYF	TGTGCCAGCAGCCTGGGGGAAGGTACGCAGTATTTT
TRBV4-2	.	.	TRBJ2-1	CASSHPPGGGYDEQFF	TGTGCCAGCAGCCATCCCCCCGGTGGGGGGTACGATGAGCAGTTCTTC
TRBV4-2	few	TRBD2	TRBJ2-7	CASSQPTAGTSVTYEQYF	TGTGCCAGCAGCCAACCCACCGCCGGGACTAGCGTAACCTACGAGCAGTACTTC
TRBV7-8	many	.	TRBJ2-2	CATDVERDTGELFF	TGTGCCACCGACGTAGAACGGGACACCGGGGAGCTGTTTTTT
TRBV27	many	TRBD1	TRBJ1-1	CASSPRQGGYTEAFF	TGTGCCAGCAGTCCGAGACAGGGGGGGTACACTGAAGCTTTCTTT
TRBV29-1	.	TRBD2	TRBJ2-1	CSVAALAGNNEQFF	TGCAGCGTTGCCGCACTAGCGGGTAACAATGAGCAGTTCTTC
TRBV9	many	.	TRBJ1-1	CASSAYDGTEAFF	TGTGCCAGCAGCGCCTACGATGGCACTGAAGCTTTCTTT
TRBV20-1	.	TRBD1	TRBJ2-3	CSADRGYQLGLGGTDTQYF	TGCAGTGCCGACAGGGGGTACCAACTCGGACTAGGGGGCACAGATACGCAGTATTTT
TRBV28	many	.	TRBJ1-1	CASSFPANRDTEAFF	TGTGCCAGCAGTTTTCCGGCGAACAGAGACACTGAAGCTTTCTTT
TRBV28	many	TRBD1	TRBJ1-4	CASQFAGTGGRKLFF	TGTGCCAGTCAATTCGCCGGGACAGGGGGCAGAAAACTGTTTTTT
TRBV2	many	TRBD1	TRBJ1-4	CASMNRDSNEKLFF	TGTGCCAGCATGAACCGGGACAGTAATGAAAAACTGTTTTTT
TRBV20-1	few	TRBD2	TRBJ2-2	CSARESAGVKNTGELFF	TGCAGTGCTAGAGAGTCAGCGGGAGTAAAGAACACCGGGGAGCTGTTTTTT
TRBV16	few	TRBD2	TRBJ2-2	CASSHVDPGLYSGGELFF	TGTGCCAGCAGCCACGTTGACCCGGGACTATATAGTGGCGGGGAGCTGTTTTTT
TRBV7-3	many	TRBD2	TRBJ2-1	CASSPPGTSGSSEQFF	TGTGCCAGCAGCCCTCCCGGGACTAGCGGGAGTAGTGAGCAGTTCTTC
TRBV7-9	few	.	TRBJ2-1	CASNLGGLGRNEQFF	TGTGCCAGCAACTTGGGAGGACTCGGGCGTAATGAGCAGTTCTTC
TRBV2	few	TRBD2	TRBJ2-7	CASNPGTSGSYEQYF	TGTGCCAGCAACCCCGGGACTAGCGGATCCTACGAGCAGTACTTC
TRBV5-1	many	.	TRBJ2-1	CASSSTTSRALAQFF	TGCGCCAGCAGCTCAACGACTAGTCGGGCCTTAGCCCAGTTCTTC
TRBV5-1	once	.	TRBJ1-1	CASSASDGNTEAFF	TGCGCCAGCAGCGCAAGCGACGGGAACACTGAAGCTTTCTTT
TRBV2	many	TRBD1	TRBJ1-6	CASSRGQGNTPLHF	TGTGCCAGCAGTCGGGGACAGGGTAATACACCCCTCCACTTT
TRBV28	many	.	TRBJ1-2	CASSFELSNYGYTF	TGTGCCAGCAGTTTTGAGCTATCTAACTATGGCTACACCTTC
TRBV7-2	many	.	TRBJ1-4	CASSSDGNEKLFF	TGTGCCAGCAGCTCGGACGGCAATGAAAAACTGTTTTTT
TRBV7-9	many	TRBD1	TRBJ2-5	CASSNWTGALIQETQYF	TGTGCCAGCAGCAATTGGACAGGGGCCCTTATTCAAGAGACCCAGTACTTC
TRBV9	many	TRBD1	TRBJ1-2	CASSMDRTNYGYTF	TGTGCCAGCAGCATGGACAGGACTAACTATGGCTACACCTTC